The T cell receptor (beta chain) under discussion was sequenced for a study of T cells after posttransplantation cyclophosphamide. The CDR3 is made up of 14 amino acids. The V segment lost 2 bases and the J segment 3 bases; nucleotides outside the gene matches: 3. Looked up from germline, CDR1 is SNHLY and CDR2 is FYNNEI. Sequencing used immunoSEQ multiplex PCR; TCRdb keeps in-frame clones, though not all of them. The profile shows tens of thousands of clones, roughly nine tenths of them singletons. The TCR sequence derives from a woman aged 50 to 60 in good health and a related stem cell transplant donor. Sequences were obtained from PBMCs. This chain joins TRBV2 and TRBJ2-5; 7 bases are a match to TRBD1. CDR3 in DNA: TGTGCCAGCAGTGAACCCGACAGGGAAGAGACCCAGTACTTC. It encodes CASSEPDREETQYF.